This TCR beta chain was recovered during a study of blood T cell repertoires in COVID-19. Sequencing was performed with immunoSEQ multiplex PCR; in TCRdb, only in-frame clones are kept and a portion is missing. This table has over 450,000 clones, 89% appearing once. The V gene lost 4 bases and the J gene lost 7 bases, with 20 bases spanning the gap. This CDR3 region has 15 residues. Germline V CDR1 and CDR2: SGHDT, YYEEEE. This sequence originates from a man aged 18 to 29 with COVID-19, enrolled during active disease. V and J are TRBV5-6 and TRBJ2-5; D remains unclear. What was sequenced was peripheral blood. Written as DNA, the CDR3 is TGTGCCAGCAGCCAAGGCGGCAGTCTTGTAGGGACCCAGTACTTC. Translated, it gives CASSQGGSLVGTQYF.